One sample yielded the 13 T cell receptor beta chains listed below, sequenced in a study of neurological immune-mediated disorders. Each CDR3 protein gets one entry after TCRdb re-called the 5' RACE reads with MiXCR. The sample shows 50,000 to 55,000 distinct CDR3 sequences, roughly 3.8% of them seen only once. Specimen: PBMCs. The receptors originated from a man between 60 and 75 years old with multiple sclerosis.

This clonotype was seen repeatedly, ten times or more. This chain connects TRBV6-5 to TRBJ1-1; D is perhaps TRBD1 (5 bases). The V and J ends lost 8 bases and 4 bases respectively, with 8 bases between them. CDR1 is MNHEY and CDR2 is SVGAGI in the germline V gene. The CDR3 has 11 amino acids. In DNA form, the CDR3 reads TGTGCCAGCCAGGGATCCACTGAAGCTTTCTTT. Its translation: CASQGSTEAFF.

As regards this clonotype: It is likely a read error, because the conserved phenylalanine at the end of the CDR3 is missing. It is unclear where the CDR3 begins or ends on the DNA, so no DNA is shown, and the CDR3 is as TCRdb lists it. The genes are TRBV20-1 and TRBJ2-1; the listed D gene, TRBD2, was not tested against the DNA. The germline V gene has CDR1 DFQATT and CDR2 SNEGSKA (reference sequence). The CDR3 contains 14 residues when both ends are counted. The CDR3 protein is CSARGLAGDGEQSN.

This clonotype was observed a handful of times. This may come from a read error, since a much larger clone is one base off. This chain links TRBV20-1 with TRBJ1-5; 10 bases match TRBD1. The CDR3 length is 15 residues. CDR1 and CDR2 from the germline V gene are DFQATT and SNEGSKA (reference sequence). The CDR3 reads CSARGTGDRRQHQHF. Here the CDR3 DNA reads TGCAGTGCTAGGGGGACAGGGGATAGACGTCAGCACCAGCATTTT.

This clonotype was counted a few times. The chain couples TRBV18 to TRBJ1-1; no reliable D call. With 5 bases removed from V and 1 base from J, the gap between germline ends came to 8 bases. The CDR3 extends over 13 amino acids. Germline-derived CDR1 and CDR2 are KGHSH and LQKENI. CDR3 residues: CASSSKENTEAFF. DNA for the CDR3: TGTGCCAGCTCATCTAAGGAGAACACTGAAGCTTTCTTT.

Many counts were recorded for this clonotype. The J gene is TRBJ2-7, the V gene TRBV20-1; 8 bases align to TRBD2. The germline V gene has CDR1 DFQATT and CDR2 SNEGSKA (reference sequence). The V segment lost 0 bases and the J segment 4 bases; nucleotides outside the gene matches: 5. The CDR3 is 14 residues long. The CDR3: CSARESIAGYEQYF. CDR3 DNA sequence: TGCAGTGCTAGAGAGTCGATAGCGGGGTACGAGCAGTACTTC.

In its sample, this clonotype was seen many times. The chain has TRBV20-1 and TRBJ2-1; TRBD2 matches 10 bases. Germline CDR1 DFQATT, CDR2 SNEGSKA (reference sequence). V lost 6 bases and J lost 9; bases outside the gene matches: 5. The CDR3 contains 12 residues. The CDR3, as DNA: TGCAGTGCAGCGGGGGGGCCGAGTGAGCAGTTCTTC. Translated: CSAAGGPSEQFF.

This clonotype was seen many times. The chain recombines TRBV6-1 with TRBJ1-1; D is unresolved. CDR3 length equals 12 residues. The germline CDR1 and CDR2 sequences are MNHNS and SASEGT. V was trimmed by 2 bases and J by 7 bases, leaving 8 bases between them. DNA for the CDR3: TGTGCCAGCAGTGAAATGGGTAGTGAAGCTTTCTTT. Protein product: CASSEMGSEAFF.

This clonotype appeared a few times. The genes are TRBV12-3 or TRBV12-4 and TRBJ2-1, with 9 bases that match TRBD2. The J segment lost 2 bases and the V segment lost 5 bases, leaving 7 bases of the junction unmatched. CDR3 length: 16 amino acids. The CDR3 loop is CASSLPSGTPYNEQFF. DNA of the CDR3: TGTGCCAGCAGTCTCCCTAGCGGGACTCCCTACAATGAGCAGTTCTTC.

The table lists this clonotype with many counts. This sequence joins TRBV6-1 and TRBJ2-1; D possibly corresponds to TRBD1 (5 bases). The CDR3 has 15 residues. CDR1 is MNHNS and CDR2 is SASEGT in the germline V gene. Trimming removed 6 bases at V and 4 bases at J, with 16 bases between. The CDR3 DNA reads as TGTGCCAGCAGATCTGACAGAAACACATACAATGAGCAGTTCTTC. Translating gives CASRSDRNTYNEQFF.

This clonotype appeared many times. The V call is TRBV4-1, the J call TRBJ2-2, with D unclear. Germline assignment: CDR1 MGHRA and CDR2 YSYEKL. Deletions cut 1 base from V and 4 bases from J, with 7 bases between. This CDR3 is built from 14 residues. The CDR3 bases are TGCGCCAGCAGCCAAGGGCTACTCACCGGGGAGCTGTTTTTT. Residues: CASSQGLLTGELFF.

This sequence joins TRBV2 and TRBJ2-4, with a weak D call TRBD1 (6 bases). V dropped 7 bases and J dropped 15 bases, with 16 bases sitting between them. CDR1 and CDR2 from the germline V gene are SNHLY and FYNNEI. The CDR3 is 11 residues long. CDR3 sequence reads: CASTGWDIPYF. In DNA form, the CDR3 reads TGTGCCAGCACCGGATGGGACATCCCGTACTTC.

This clonotype was picked up many times. V usage is TRBV10-3 and J usage is TRBJ2-7; the D is unclear. The CDR3 is 12 residues long. V lost 6 bases, J lost 5 bases, and 11 bases lay in between. Germline V gene data show CDR1 as ENHRY and CDR2 as SYGVKD. The CDR3 bases are TGTGCCATCAGAACACGAGATAACGAGCAGTACTTC. This sequence encodes CAIRTRDNEQYF.

This clonotype was seen many times. The rearrangement joins TRBV9 to TRBJ2-1; D not certain. Germline-derived CDR1 and CDR2 are SGDLS and YYNGEE. Deletions cut 0 bases from V and 2 bases from J, with 9 bases between. The CDR3 runs 15 residues. The CDR3 coding sequence is TGTGCCAGCAGCGTAGAAGGTCTTACCTACAATGAGCAGTTCTTC. Residues: CASSVEGLTYNEQFF.